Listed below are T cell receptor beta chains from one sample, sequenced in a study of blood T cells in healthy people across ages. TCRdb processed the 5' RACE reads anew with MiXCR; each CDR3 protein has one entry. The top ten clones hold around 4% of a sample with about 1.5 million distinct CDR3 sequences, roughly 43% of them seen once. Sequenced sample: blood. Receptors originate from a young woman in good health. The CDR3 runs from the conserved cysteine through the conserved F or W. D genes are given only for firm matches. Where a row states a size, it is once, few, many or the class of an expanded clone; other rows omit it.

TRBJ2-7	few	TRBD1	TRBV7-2	TGTGCCAGCAGCTTAATTGGGACAGGCAACTACGAGCAGTACTTC	CASSLIGTGNYEQYF
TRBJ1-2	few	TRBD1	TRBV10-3	TGTGCCATCAGTGAGTTAACGGGACAGGGGCCCTACGGCTACACCTTC	CAISELTGQGPYGYTF
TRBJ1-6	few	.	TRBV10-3	TGTGCCATCAGTGAGTCCGGAATGAATTCACCCCTCCACTTT	CAISESGMNSPLHF
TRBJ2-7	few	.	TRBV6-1	TGTGCCAGCAGTGGTTTGCTCAACGGAGGGTACGAGCAGTACTTC	CASSGLLNGGYEQYF
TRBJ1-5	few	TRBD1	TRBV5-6	TGTGCCAGCAGCCGTGGCGGGACAGGCAGTCAGCCCCAGCATTTT	CASSRGGTGSQPQHF
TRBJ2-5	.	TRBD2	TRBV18	TGTGCCAGCTCACCATCACTAGCGGGAGGGCAAGAGACCCAGTACTTC	CASSPSLAGGQETQYF
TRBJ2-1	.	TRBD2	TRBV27	TGTGCCAGCAGTTTATACCGGGAGGGTAACAATGAGCAGTTCTTC	CASSLYREGNNEQFF
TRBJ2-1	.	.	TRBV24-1	TGTGCCACCAGTGATCCCGCGCTGAATGAGCAGTTCTTC	CATSDPALNEQFF
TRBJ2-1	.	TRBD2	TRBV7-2	TGTGCCAGCAGCACCGGGACTAGGCGCACTTATGAGCAGTTCTTC	CASSTGTRRTYEQFF
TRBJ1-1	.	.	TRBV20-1	TGCAGTGCCCCTCGGCCGGAAAACACTGAAGCTTTCTTT	CSAPRPENTEAFF
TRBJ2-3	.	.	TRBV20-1	TGCAGTGCCGTCGGGACTGTCTGGACAGATACGCAGTATTTT	CSAVGTVWTDTQYF
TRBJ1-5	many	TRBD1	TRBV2	TGTGCCAGCAATCGGGGACAGGGCACCCCCCAGCCCCAGCATTTT	CASNRGQGTPQPQHF
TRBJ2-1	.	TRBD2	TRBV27	TGTGCCAGCAAGTACGGGACTAGCGGATACAATGAGCAGTTCTTC	CASKYGTSGYNEQFF
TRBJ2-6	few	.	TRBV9	TGTGCCAGCAGCGAGGACGGCCTCGACGGGGCCAACGTCCTGACTTTC	CASSEDGLDGANVLTF
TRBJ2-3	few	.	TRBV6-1	TGTGCCAGCAGTGAAGACGACTACGCGACAGATACGCAGTATTTT	CASSEDDYATDTQYF
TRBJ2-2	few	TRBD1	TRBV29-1	TGCAGCGTTGAAACGACAGGGCCCGGGGAGCTGTTTTTT	CSVETTGPGELFF
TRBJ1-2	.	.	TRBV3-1	TGTGCCAGCAGCCAAGAGACAGCGTCCAACTATGGCTACACCTTC	CASSQETASNYGYTF
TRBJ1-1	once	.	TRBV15	TGTGCCACCAGCAGAGATAAAAACAGGGCCGCTGAAGCTTTCTTT	CATSRDKNRAAEAFF
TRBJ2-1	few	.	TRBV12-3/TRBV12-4	TGTGCCAGCAACGAGCTAGGCTACAATGAGCAGTTCTTC	CASNELGYNEQFF
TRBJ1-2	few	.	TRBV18	TGTGCCAGCGCCCGGGACCGCGAAACCACCTTC	CASARDRETTF
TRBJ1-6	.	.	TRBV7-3	TGTGCCAGCAGCTCCGCGGCAGGTGGTAATTCACCCCTCCACTTT	CASSSAAGGNSPLHF
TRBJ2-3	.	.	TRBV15	TGTGCCACCAGCAGAGTCCCGCCACCCGAAGATACGCAGTATTTT	CATSRVPPPEDTQYF
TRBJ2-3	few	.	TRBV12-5	TGTGCTAGTGGCCCTGGGGCAGAAACAGATACGCAGTATTTT	CASGPGAETDTQYF
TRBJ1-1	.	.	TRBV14	TGTGCCAGCAGCCAGACCCGACAGTTGAACACTGAAGCTTTCTTT	CASSQTRQLNTEAFF
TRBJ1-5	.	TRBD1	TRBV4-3	TGCGCCTGCAGCCTCAGACAGGGCACCAATCAGCCCCAGCATTTT	CACSLRQGTNQPQHF
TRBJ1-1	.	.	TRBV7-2	TGTGCCAGCAGCTTAGCGCATAGGGCTGAAGCTTTCTTT	CASSLAHRAEAFF
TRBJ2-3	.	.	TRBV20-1	TGCAGTGAGGTTAGGGCCGAAATGACGAGCACAGATACGCAGTATTTT	CSEVRAEMTSTDTQYF
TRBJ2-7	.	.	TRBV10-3	TGTGCCACCCGGGGGGCCCGAGACGAGCAGTACTTC	CATRGARDEQYF
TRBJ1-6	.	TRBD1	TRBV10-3	TGTGCCATCAGTGCAGCGACAGGGGTTAATTCACCCCTCCACTTT	CAISAATGVNSPLHF
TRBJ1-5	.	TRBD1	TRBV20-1	TGCAGTGCCCAGACAGGGGGCGTCAATCAGCCCCAGCATTTT	CSAQTGGVNQPQHF
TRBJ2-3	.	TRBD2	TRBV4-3	TGCGCCAGCAGCCGAAAGGGAAGGAGCGGGGGTACAGATACGCAGTATTTT	CASSRKGRSGGTDTQYF
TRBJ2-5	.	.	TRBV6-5	TGTGCCAGCAGTTTACACCTTAGTGGGAGTCTAGAGACCCAGTACTTC	CASSLHLSGSLETQYF
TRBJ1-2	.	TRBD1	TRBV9	TGTGCCAGCAGCGTCCTTCCCGGGACAGGCTATGGCTACACCTTC	CASSVLPGTGYGYTF
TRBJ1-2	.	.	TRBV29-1	TGCAGCGTTGTTTGGGCAAATGGCTACACCTTC	CSVVWANGYTF
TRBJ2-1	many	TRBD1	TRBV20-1	TGCAGTGCTACCGACAGGGGGCGAAGCTCCTACAATGAGCAGTTCTTC	CSATDRGRSSYNEQFF
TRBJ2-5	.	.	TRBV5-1	TGCGCCAGCAGCTTGATTTCTCTCCAAGAGACCCAGTACTTC	CASSLISLQETQYF
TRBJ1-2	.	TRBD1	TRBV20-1	TGCAGTGCTACCCAGGGGGTTAACTATGGCTACACCTTC	CSATQGVNYGYTF
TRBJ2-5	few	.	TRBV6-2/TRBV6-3	TGTGCCAGCAGGACGGACGAAGAGACCCAGTACTTC	CASRTDEETQYF
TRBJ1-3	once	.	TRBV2	TGTGCCAGCGGAAGGGAGGCTGGAACCACCATATATTTT	CASGREAGTTIYF
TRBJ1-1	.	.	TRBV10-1	TGCGCCAGCGGTGGTTCGGGGGGACCTGAAGCTTTCTTT	CASGGSGGPEAFF
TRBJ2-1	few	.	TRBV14	TGTGCCAGCAGCCAAGAGCGACTTCTCAATGAGCAGTTCTTC	CASSQERLLNEQFF
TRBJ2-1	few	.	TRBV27	TGTGCCAGCAGTTTAGTGGTGGATCACAATGAGCAGTTCTTC	CASSLVVDHNEQFF
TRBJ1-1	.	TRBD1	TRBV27	TGTGCCAGCAGTTCGGGACAGGCTGGGGAGGTCGGGACTGAAGCTTTCTTT	CASSSGQAGEVGTEAFF
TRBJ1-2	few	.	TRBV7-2	TGTGCCAGCAGCTTAGCCCTCCGGGGAATCTATGGCTACACCTTC	CASSLALRGIYGYTF
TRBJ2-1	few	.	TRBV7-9	TGTGCCAGCAGACGGGACGGTTACAATGAGCAGTTCTTC	CASRRDGYNEQFF
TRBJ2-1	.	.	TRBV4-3	TGCGCCAGCAGCCAAGATCGCAAGCGACGCCGTGAGCAGTTCTTC	CASSQDRKRRREQFF
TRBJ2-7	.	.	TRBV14	TGTGCCAGCAGCCAAGAACCGGGACTGAGCTCCTACGAGCAGTACTTC	CASSQEPGLSSYEQYF
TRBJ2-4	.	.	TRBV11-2	TGTGCCAGCAGCTTAGGAGGGGGGGGCGAAAACATTCAGTACTTC	CASSLGGGGENIQYF